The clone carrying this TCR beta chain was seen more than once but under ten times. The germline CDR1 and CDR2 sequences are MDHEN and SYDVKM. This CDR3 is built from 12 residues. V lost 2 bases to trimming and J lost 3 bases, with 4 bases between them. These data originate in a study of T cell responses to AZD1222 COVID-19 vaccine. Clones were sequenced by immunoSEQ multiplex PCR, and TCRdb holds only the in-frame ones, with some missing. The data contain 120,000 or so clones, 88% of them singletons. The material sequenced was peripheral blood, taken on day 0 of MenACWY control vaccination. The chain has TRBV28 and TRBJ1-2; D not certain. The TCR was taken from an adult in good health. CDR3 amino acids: CASSLVDYGYTF. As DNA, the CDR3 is TGTGCCAGCAGTTTAGTGGACTATGGCTACACCTTC.